The 20 T cell receptor beta chains reported below all come from one sample, sequenced in a study of cytomegalovirus exposure and HLA in healthy donors (dated by TCRdb to the late 2010s). The library was prepared using the immunoSEQ multiplex PCR assay. A mixture of 60 forward primers for TCR Vbeta segments and 13 reverse primers for TCR Jbeta segments was used in the multiplex PCR. TCRdb took over this immuneACCESS table, retaining in-frame rearrangements with V and J assigned. Such tables are incomplete; in checked studies, under half of the missing clones stem from an unresolved V gene, and the remainder is unexplained. The sample table shows some 160,000 clones, and 78% are seen once. Clones ranked in the top ten supply under 1.5% of the sample. What was sequenced was PBMCs. The receptor source for this set is a male donor in good health and CMV-seronegative.

The chain has TRBV18 and TRBJ2-2, with 9 bases identical to TRBD1. The CDR3 runs 16 residues. Trimming took 3 bases from V and 0 from J; bases not matched to a gene: 2. CDR1 and CDR2 from the germline V gene are KGHSH and LQKENI. The CDR3 nucleotides are TGTGCCAGCTCACCCCGGACAGGGGCGAACACCGGGGAGCTGTTTTTT. Protein product: CASSPRTGANTGELFF.

J is TRBJ2-3 and V is TRBV5-4; possible D gene TRBD2, 6 bases. Deletions cut 0 bases from V and 6 bases from J, with 14 bases between. The CDR3 has 15 amino acids. In germline, CDR1 is SGHNT, CDR2 YYREEE (reference sequence). CDR3 nucleotides: TGTGCCAGCAGCTTGGCAGCGAGCCGGGGGGATACGCAGTATTTT. It specifies CASSLAASRGDTQYF.

The V gene is TRBV7-7, the J gene TRBJ2-1; D perhaps matches TRBD2 (6 bases). The germline V gene has CDR1 SSHAT and CDR2 FNYEAQ (reference sequence). The CDR3 consists of 14 residues. Trimming cost V 4 bases and J 6 bases, with 13 bases left between them. Here the CDR3 reads CASSSGTLVNEQFF. The CDR3 nucleotides are TGTGCCAGCAGCTCGGGGACTTTAGTCAATGAGCAGTTCTTC.

The J gene is TRBJ1-3, the V gene TRBV2, with 7 bases identical to TRBD1. J gave up 0 bases and V 2 bases, and 4 bases lay outside the gene matches. Germline-derived CDR1 and CDR2 are SNHLY and FYNNEI. The CDR3 spans 16 residues. The DNA of the CDR3 is TGTGCCAGCAGTGAACGGGACAGCTACTCTGGAAACACCATATATTTT. Amino acids: CASSERDSYSGNTIYF.

Concerning this clone: At the DNA level, this CDR3 is encoded by other sequences in the same sample as well. The chain carries TRBV6-4 and TRBJ2-7, with 10 bases matching TRBD2. Germline values: CDR1 MRHNA, CDR2 SNTAGT. With 3 bases clipped from V and 1 base from J, the junction kept 3 bases outside the gene matches. The CDR3 has 15 residues. CDR3 sequence: CASSELAGASYEQYF. DNA for the CDR3: TGTGCCAGCAGTGAGCTAGCGGGAGCTTCCTACGAGCAGTACTTC.

The chain combines TRBV11-2 with TRBJ2-1; D possibly corresponds to TRBD2 (7 bases). Trimming removed 1 base at V and 9 bases at J, with 13 bases between. This CDR3 comprises 14 residues. CDR1 and CDR2 (germline): SGHAT, FQNNGV. The CDR3 coding sequence is TGTGCCAGCAGCTTAGCCCCCGCGGGGGCTGAGCAGTTCTTC. Amino acid sequence: CASSLAPAGAEQFF.

The chain has TRBV6-1 and TRBJ1-5, with D tentatively TRBD1 (5 bases). Per the germline V gene, CDR1 is MNHNS and CDR2 is SASEGT. The CDR3 has 13 amino acids. Trimming stripped 6 bases from V and 3 bases from J, with 9 bases between. CDR3 DNA: TGTGCCAGCAGGAGACAGATCAATCAGCCCCAGCATTTT. Protein: CASRRQINQPQHF.

The chain is built from TRBV7-9 and TRBJ1-1; D might be TRBD1 (5 bases). Trimming left V 3 bases short and J 1 base short, with 21 bases between. The CDR3 has 18 amino acids. Germline CDR1 reads SEHNR; CDR2 reads FQNEAQ (reference sequence). Written as DNA, the CDR3 is TGTGCCAGCAGCTTTATCCCGACGGGACTCCGGGGGAACACTGAAGCTTTCTTT. Residues: CASSFIPTGLRGNTEAFF.

The V and J genes are TRBV5-4 and TRBJ2-7; unclear D gene. Germline lookup yields CDR1 SGHNT and CDR2 YYREEE (reference sequence). CDR3 length equals 14 residues. V shed 0 bases and J shed 7 bases, with 14 bases lying between them. In nucleotides, the CDR3 is TGTGCCAGCAGCTTGGAGTCTAGGTTTGGGGAGCAGTACTTC. Translation gives CASSLESRFGEQYF.

The chain is built from TRBV6-5 and TRBJ2-1; 10 nucleotides match TRBD2. CDR1 and CDR2 from the germline V gene are MNHEY and SVGAGI. The ends lost 6 bases at V and 8 bases at J; junction bases unmatched: 4. The CDR3 covers 13 residues. CDR3 loop: CASSTSGMDEQFF. CDR3 nucleotides: TGTGCCAGCAGCACTAGCGGGATGGATGAGCAGTTCTTC.

This sequence joins TRBV5-1 and TRBJ1-2, with 10 bases lining up with TRBD1. Germline lookup yields CDR1 SGHRS and CDR2 YFSETQ. V lost 3 bases to trimming and J lost 4 bases; unmatched junction nucleotides: 6. This CDR3 region has 15 residues. CDR3 residues: CASSSGQGKAYGYTF. CDR3 nucleotides: TGCGCCAGCAGCTCGGGACAGGGGAAGGCCTATGGCTACACCTTC.

This clone was observed once. At one boundary the junction diverges from the germline segment, which might be a read error. The chain combines TRBV7-2 with TRBJ2-5; 11 bases agree with TRBD2. The DNA end is more similar to TRBJ2-7, so the J call may be wrong. The CDR3 spans 15 residues. Germline V lookup: CDR1 SGHTA, CDR2 FQGNSA. CDR3 sequence: CASSTTSGSSHEQYF. CDR3 sequence (DNA): TGTGCCAGCAGCACCACTAGCGGGAGCTCCCACGAGCAGTACTTC.

This sequence joins TRBV7-2 and TRBJ2-5; TRBD2 aligns across 8 bases. Losses at the gene ends were 5 bases for V and 2 bases for J; bases not matched to a gene: 1. Germline V gene sequence: CDR1 SGHTA, CDR2 FQGNSA. This CDR3 region has 13 residues. The CDR3 sequence is CASSRGGQETQYF. In DNA form, the CDR3 reads TGTGCCAGCAGCCGGGGGGGGCAAGAGACCCAGTACTTC.

V usage is TRBV18 and J usage is TRBJ1-1; 7 bases are a match to TRBD1. This CDR3 has 15 residues. Germline assignment: CDR1 KGHSH and CDR2 LQKENI. Trimming at V came to 0 bases and at J to 3 bases, leaving 4 bases not matched to a gene. The CDR3 protein is CASSPPGQSHTEAFF. The CDR3 DNA follows: TGTGCCAGCTCACCACCGGGACAGTCCCACACTGAAGCTTTCTTT.

V usage is TRBV5-1 and J usage is TRBJ2-7; D perhaps matches TRBD2 (6 bases). The CDR3 extends over 16 amino acids. V lost 2 bases and J lost 1, with 16 bases in between. The germline V gene encodes CDR1 SGHRS and CDR2 YFSETQ. This chain's CDR3 is CASSLVGGPLSYEQYF. CDR3 sequence (DNA): TGCGCCAGCAGCTTAGTGGGGGGACCCCTTTCCTACGAGCAGTACTTC.

CDR3 region: CASSLIIETQYF. The CDR3 coding sequence is TGTGCCAGCAGCTTAATTATTGAGACCCAGTACTTC. The chain has TRBV7-9 and TRBJ2-5; D gene uncertain. Trimming removed 2 bases at V and 5 bases at J, with 6 bases between. CDR3 length equals 12 residues. CDR1 is SEHNR, CDR2 FQNEAQ, per germline (reference sequence).

This clone was seen a few times. This chain connects TRBV21-1 to TRBJ2-2; the tabulated D call, TRBD1, remains unverified against the DNA. TRBV21-1 is a documented pseudogene. The CDR3 covers 20 residues. In DNA, the CDR3 is TGTGCCAGCAGCACAAACGGACGGCAAACCGGGACAGCGAACACCGGGGAGCTGTTTTTT. This translates into CASSTNGRQTGTANTGELFF.

The chain uses TRBV28 and TRBJ1-2; 10 nucleotides agree with TRBD1. V was clipped by 2 bases and J by 5 bases; unmatched bases: 11. The CDR3 loop spans 17 amino acids. Germline-derived CDR1 and CDR2 are MDHEN and SYDVKM. CDR3 protein: CASSLSMIRTGGYGYTF. As DNA, the CDR3 is TGTGCCAGCAGTTTAAGTATGATTAGGACAGGGGGGTATGGCTACACCTTC.

The genes are TRBV29-1 and TRBJ2-5; 10 bases map to TRBD2. This CDR3 contains 12 residues. CDR1 is SQVTM, CDR2 ANQGSEA, per germline. Trimming removed 8 bases from V and 7 bases from J; junction bases left unmatched: 7. DNA for the CDR3: TGCAGCTTGGAAGCGGGAGGGGGGACCCAGTACTTC. This translates into CSLEAGGGTQYF.

The rearrangement links TRBV1 to TRBJ2-7; the D call of TRBD2 is as the table states it, not checked on the DNA. TRBV1 is a pseudogene locus. The CDR3 length is 16 residues. The CDR3 region has the DNA TGCACCAGCAGCCAAACATCGGGTAACCTCTCCTACGAGCAGTACTTC. As protein: CTSSQTSGNLSYEQYF.